What follows is one T cell receptor beta chain and its context. The antigen is undetermined. The germline V gene has CDR1 SGHDT and CDR2 YYEEEE. The CDR3 spans 17 residues. V gave up 2 bases and J gave up 4 bases, with 19 bases separating them. The PCR employed 60 Vbeta primers together with 13 Jbeta primers. In the study's own analysis: Unique TCR beta chains totaled about 73 million in a later count, with roughly 11 million of them shared. Repertoires were generated with immunoSEQ multiplex PCR, while TCRdb's copy carries only in-frame clones and drops some. V and J calls plus clone size are reproduced from that table; the DNA served to infer D and trimming. The table includes about 220,000 clones, approximately 80% detected once. The sample originates from a study of cytomegalovirus exposure and HLA in healthy donors. Overall study results and limits: When the data were analyzed later, several of the most significant clusters appeared to be linked to common viral pathogens. Rarity held for most TCR sequences, but there were some public TCRs that occurred in many donors.

The TCR comes from a boy between 2 and 10 years old in good health and CMV-seronegative. Sequencing was performed on PBMCs. This chain links TRBV5-6 with TRBJ2-1, with D maybe TRBD1 (6 bases). In DNA form, the CDR3 reads TGTGCCAGCAGCTTAGGATCCGGGTCAGGGGAGTACAATGAGCAGTTCTTC. Translating it yields CASSLGSGSGEYNEQFF.